This TCR beta chain was identified in a study of T cells in Graves' hyperthyroidism and ophthalmopathy. There are many counts of this clonotype. Its antigen is currently unknown. One end of the junction is discordant with germline, which a read error may explain. The CDR3 has 13 residues. Germline V gives CDR1 LNHDA, CDR2 SQIVND (reference sequence). RNA transcripts yielded amplified TCR beta CDR3 regions. HTBI primers were employed in a first-round RT-PCR of the TCR CDR3. TCRdb reprocessed the multiplex PCR reads with MiXCR, giving one entry per CDR3 protein. The data contain 470,000 or so distinct CDR3 sequences, more than 20% of them singletons. General study results and limits: Most thyroid clonotypes expanded above 0.001 appeared in blood too.

The receptor's source is a man between 18 and 35 years old with Graves' hyperthyroidism. The V gene is TRBV19, the J gene TRBJ1-1, with D unclear. The sequenced sample consisted of blood. CDR3 bases: TGTGCCAGCCTATCCAGCATGAACACTGGAGCTTTCTTT. Encoded protein: CASLSSMNTGAFF.